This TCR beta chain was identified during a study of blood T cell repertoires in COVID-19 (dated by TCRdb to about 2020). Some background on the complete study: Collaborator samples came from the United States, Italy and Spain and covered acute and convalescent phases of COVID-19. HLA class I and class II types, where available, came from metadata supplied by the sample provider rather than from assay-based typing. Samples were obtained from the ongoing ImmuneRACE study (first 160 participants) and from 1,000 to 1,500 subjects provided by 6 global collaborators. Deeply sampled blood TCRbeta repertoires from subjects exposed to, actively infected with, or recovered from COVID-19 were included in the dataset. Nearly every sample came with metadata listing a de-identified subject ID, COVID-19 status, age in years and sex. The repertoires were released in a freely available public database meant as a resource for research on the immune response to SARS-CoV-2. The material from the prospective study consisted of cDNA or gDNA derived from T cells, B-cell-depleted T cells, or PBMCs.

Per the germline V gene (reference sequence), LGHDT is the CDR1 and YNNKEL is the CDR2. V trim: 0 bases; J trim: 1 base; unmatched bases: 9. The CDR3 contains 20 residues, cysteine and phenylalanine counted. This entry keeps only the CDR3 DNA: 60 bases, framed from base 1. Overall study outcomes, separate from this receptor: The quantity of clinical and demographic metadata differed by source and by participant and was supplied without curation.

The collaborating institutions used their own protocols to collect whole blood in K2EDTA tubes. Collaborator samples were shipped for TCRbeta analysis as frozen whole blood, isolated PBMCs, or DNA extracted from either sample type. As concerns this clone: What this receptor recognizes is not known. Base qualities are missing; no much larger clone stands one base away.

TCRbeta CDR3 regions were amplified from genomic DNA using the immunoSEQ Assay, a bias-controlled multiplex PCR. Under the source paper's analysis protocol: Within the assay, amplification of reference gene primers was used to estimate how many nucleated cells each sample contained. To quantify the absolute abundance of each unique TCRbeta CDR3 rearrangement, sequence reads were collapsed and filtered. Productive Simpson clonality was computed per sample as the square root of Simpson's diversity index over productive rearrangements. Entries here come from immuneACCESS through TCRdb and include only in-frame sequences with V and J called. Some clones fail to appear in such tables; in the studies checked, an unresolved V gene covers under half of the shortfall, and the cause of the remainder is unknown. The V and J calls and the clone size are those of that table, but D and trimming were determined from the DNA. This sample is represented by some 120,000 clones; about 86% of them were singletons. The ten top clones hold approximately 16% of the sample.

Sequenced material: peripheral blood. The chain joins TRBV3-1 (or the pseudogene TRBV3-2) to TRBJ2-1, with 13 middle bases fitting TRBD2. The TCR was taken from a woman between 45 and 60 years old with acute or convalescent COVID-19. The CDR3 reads CASSQDGRTSGGPSYNEQFF. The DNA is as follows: TGTGCCAGCAGCCAAGATGGCCGGACTAGCGGGGGCCCTTCCTACAATGAGCAGTTCTTC.